A single sample gave rise to the 25 T cell receptor beta chains below, sequenced in a study of blood T cell repertoires in COVID-19. Only in-frame clones appear in the TCRdb table, and some are missing; sequencing was by immunoSEQ multiplex PCR. The sample lists approximately 100,000 clones; 80% to 90% were seen once. Input material: peripheral blood. The receptors were gathered from a human donor with COVID-19, enrolled during active disease. The donor label of this sample is uncertain.

This clone was detected once. V and J are TRBV12-3 or TRBV12-4 and TRBJ2-7; TRBD2 might be the D (5 bases). The V end lost 2 bases, the J end lost 5 bases, and 10 bases lay between the germline ends. The CDR3 has 13 amino acids. The chain's CDR3 is CASSLSDGNEQYF. Here the CDR3 DNA reads TGTGCCAGCAGTTTATCGGACGGGAACGAGCAGTACTTC.

The CDR3, as DNA: TGTGCCAGCAGCTTAGATCAATGGCAGGGTACCGGGGAGCTGTTTTTT. Translation gives CASSLDQWQGTGELFF. The gene calls are TRBV11-3 and TRBJ2-2, with D maybe TRBD1 (5 bases). CDR3 length: 16 amino acids. Germline V lookup: CDR1 SGHNT, CDR2 YENEEA. The ends were cut back, 0 bases at V and 5 bases at J, with 13 bases in the middle.

The J gene is TRBJ2-2, the V gene TRBV7-6, with 7 bases identical to TRBD2. Germline CDR1 reads SGHVS; CDR2 reads FNYEAQ. The CDR3 length is 16 residues. V lost 0 bases, J lost 0 bases, and 1 base stayed unmatched. This CDR3 reads CASSLAGGTNTGELFF. The CDR3 bases are TGTGCCAGCAGCTTAGCGGGGGGGACGAACACCGGGGAGCTGTTTTTT.

In its sample, this clone was seen once. The chain is built from TRBV7-3 and TRBJ1-1; TRBD1 is a possible D gene (5 bases). This CDR3 is built from 13 residues. Germline V gene sequence: CDR1 SGHTA, CDR2 FQGTGA. Trimming took 5 bases from V and 1 from J, leaving 8 bases between them. CDR3 coding DNA: TGTGCCAGCAGCAAACAGGAGAACACTGAAGCTTTCTTT. The encoded protein is CASSKQENTEAFF. Full variable domain (outside the CDR3, taken from reference TRBV7-3 and TRBJ1-1): GAGVSQTPSNKVTEKGKYVELRCDPISGHTALYWYRQSLGQGPEFLIYFQGTGAADDSGLPNDRFFAVRPEGSVSTLKIQRTERGDSAVYLCASSKQENTEAFFGQGTRLTVV.

A note on this clone: Other DNA sequences in this specimen translate into the identical CDR3. The chain links TRBV6-5 to TRBJ1-6; unclear D gene. Trimming removed 7 bases from V and 0 bases from J, with 4 bases in between. The CDR3 is 13 amino acids. CDR1 is MNHEY, CDR2 SVGAGI, per germline. CDR3 sequence (DNA): TGTGCCAGCACGGGCTCCTATAATTCACCCCTCCACTTT. This translates into CASTGSYNSPLHF.

This chain links TRBV5-1 with TRBJ1-1; 7 bases agree with TRBD1. Losses at the gene ends were 0 bases for V and 7 bases for J; bases not matched to a gene: 3. The CDR3 extends over 13 amino acids. From germline, CDR1 is SGHRS and CDR2 YFSETQ. CDR3 protein: CASSLVGTDEAFF. CDR3 coding DNA: TGCGCCAGCAGCTTGGTGGGGACAGATGAAGCTTTCTTT.

The V call is TRBV24-1, the J call TRBJ2-1, with 12 bases lining up with TRBD1. The CDR3 totals 16 residues. Germline values: CDR1 KGHDR, CDR2 SFDVKD. With 2 bases clipped from V and 9 bases from J, the junction kept 7 bases outside the gene matches. DNA of the CDR3: TGTGCCACCAGTGATTACGCCGGGACAGGGGGCGGTGAGCAGTTCTTC. Its protein product is CATSDYAGTGGGEQFF.

The chain carries TRBV2 and TRBJ1-6; TRBD1 aligns across 10 bases. Germline CDR1 and CDR2: SNHLY and FYNNEI. CDR3 length: 15 amino acids. V dropped 6 bases and J dropped 9; count of bases not matched to a gene: 8. The CDR3, as DNA: TGTGCCAGCAGCCGCGGACAGGGGGAGGGTTCACCCCTCCACTTT. Translating gives CASSRGQGEGSPLHF. Full variable domain (outside the CDR3, taken from reference TRBV2 and TRBJ1-6): EPEVTQTPSHQVTQMGQEVILRCVPISNHLYFYWYRQILGQKVEFLVSFYNNEISEKSEIFDDQFSVERPDGSNFTLKIRSTKLEDSAMYFCASSRGQGEGSPLHFGNGTRLTVT.

This chain uses TRBV24-1 with TRBJ1-2; D is possibly TRBD1 (6 bases). V was trimmed by 6 bases and J by 7 bases, leaving 14 bases between them. CDR3 length: 13 amino acids. Germline V lookup: CDR1 KGHDR, CDR2 SFDVKD. CDR3 loop: CATSPRGAFGYTF. CDR3 nucleotide sequence: TGTGCCACCAGTCCCAGGGGCGCTTTTGGCTACACCTTC.

The J gene is TRBJ2-5, the V gene TRBV20-1; 12 nucleotides match TRBD2. This CDR3 has 15 residues. The V and J ends lost 3 bases and 2 bases, in that order; junction bases with no gene match: 4. CDR1 and CDR2 (germline): DFQATT, SNEGSKA (reference sequence). CDR3 region: CSASSLAGGQETQYF. The CDR3 DNA follows: TGCAGTGCTAGTTCTCTAGCGGGGGGGCAAGAGACCCAGTACTTC.

CDR3 DNA sequence: TGCGCCAGCAGTTTCACCGGGACTAGCAACAATGAGCAGTTCTTC. Protein: CASSFTGTSNNEQFF. The rearrangement uses TRBV4-1 and TRBJ2-1; 9 nucleotides align to TRBD2. Germline trimming cut 6 bases from V and 5 bases from J; bases unmatched to any gene: 8. Germline CDR1 MGHRA, CDR2 YSYEKL. The CDR3 is 15 residues long.

V is TRBV9 and J is TRBJ2-2; the D gene is possibly TRBD2 (6 bases). Germline V lookup: CDR1 SGDLS, CDR2 YYNGEE. The CDR3 has 17 residues. Trimming pared 4 bases from V and 6 bases from J, leaving 22 bases between. CDR3 bases: TGTGCCAGCAGCCCCCATCCGGGCGGGAACTATCCCGGGGAGCTGTTTTTT. Translated, it gives CASSPHPGGNYPGELFF. The complete variable domain, with remaining parts taken from reference TRBV9 and TRBJ2-2, reads DSGVTQTPKHLITATGQRVTLRCSPRSGDLSVYWYQQSLDQGLQFLIQYYNGEERAKGNILERFSAQQFPDLHSELNLSSLELGDSALYFCASSPHPGGNYPGELFFGEGSRLTVL.

The chain combines TRBV11-3 with TRBJ1-1; D not certain. CDR3 length equals 11 residues. V was cut by 8 bases and J by 4 bases, with 8 bases left in between. CDR1 and CDR2 from the germline V gene are SGHNT and YENEEA. In DNA form, the CDR3 reads TGTGCCAGCGGGCGGGCCACTGAAGCTTTCTTT. Amino acids: CASGRATEAFF.

The genes are TRBV4-2 and TRBJ1-1; 7 bases line up with TRBD1. V shed 0 bases and J 7 bases; nucleotides not matched to a gene: 8. This CDR3 has 15 amino acids. Germline loops: CDR1 LGHNA, CDR2 YNFKEQ. The CDR3 loop reads CASSQDPDRDVEAFF. The CDR3 coding sequence is TGTGCCAGCAGCCAAGATCCAGACAGGGACGTTGAAGCTTTCTTT.

V gene TRBV7-2 combines with J gene TRBJ1-1, with 8 bases that match TRBD1. Looked up from germline, CDR1 is SGHTA and CDR2 is FQGNSA. The J segment lost 11 bases and the V segment lost 5 bases, leaving 10 bases of the junction unmatched. The CDR3 consists of 13 residues. CDR3 DNA: TGTGCCAGCAGCACAGGGACAGGACGGGCGGCTTTCTTT. Its translation: CASSTGTGRAAFF. The full variable domain, rest sourced from reference TRBV7-2 and TRBJ1-1, is GAGVSQSPSNKVTEKGKDVELRCDPISGHTALYWYRQSLGQGLEFLIYFQGNSAPDKSGLPSDRFSAERTGGSVSTLTIQRTQQEDSAVYLCASSTGTGRAAFFGQGTRLTVV.

The gene calls are TRBV5-4 and TRBJ2-7; TRBD2 aligns across 11 bases. The CDR3 contains 15 residues. Per the germline V gene, CDR1 is SGHNT and CDR2 is YYREEE (reference sequence). The junction had 9 bases not matched to a gene; V was cut back by 4 bases and J by 6 bases. The CDR3 loop reads CASSKGLAATVEQYF. CDR3 sequence (DNA): TGTGCCAGCAGCAAGGGACTAGCGGCAACGGTCGAGCAGTACTTC.

This chain joins TRBV5-1 and TRBJ1-3; D uncertain. V lost 1 base to trimming and J lost 0 bases, with 8 bases between them. Germline CDR1 SGHRS, CDR2 YFSETQ. This CDR3 spans 15 amino acids. CDR3 sequence reads: CASSLSVLSGNTIYF. The CDR3 DNA reads TGCGCCAGCAGCTTGTCGGTTCTCTCTGGAAACACCATATATTTT.

The CDR3 reads CASSYRGSEQFF. In nucleotides, the CDR3 is TGTGCCAGCAGTTACAGGGGCTCTGAGCAGTTCTTC. This rearrangement joins TRBV2 to TRBJ2-1; TRBD1 agrees at 7 bases. Germline values: CDR1 SNHLY, CDR2 FYNNEI. CDR3 length equals 12 residues. Trimming took 5 bases from V and 9 from J; bases not matched to a gene: 4.

The chain recombines TRBV9 with TRBJ2-1, with a weak D call TRBD1 (5 bases). The CDR3 extends over 14 amino acids. Germline V CDR1 and CDR2: SGDLS, YYNGEE. Deletions cut 3 bases from V and 5 bases from J, with 12 bases between. CDR3 coding DNA: TGTGCCAGCAGCGCGAGCGACAGCCACAATGAGCAGTTCTTC. It translates to CASSASDSHNEQFF.

This clone is a singleton in its sample. The rearrangement links TRBV5-1 to TRBJ2-5; a possible D gene is TRBD1 (6 bases). Trimming removed 1 base at V and 5 bases at J, with 12 bases between. CDR3 length: 14 amino acids. Per germline, CDR1 SGHRS and CDR2 YFSETQ. CDR3 sequence: CASSLPGEWETQYF. As DNA, the CDR3 is TGCGCCAGCAGCTTGCCAGGGGAGTGGGAGACCCAGTACTTC.

The V call is TRBV2, the J call TRBJ2-2; possible D gene TRBD1, 6 bases. V lost 2 bases, J lost 1 base, and 8 bases lay in between. CDR1 SNHLY and CDR2 FYNNEI come from the germline V gene. The CDR3 runs to 15 residues. The CDR3 sequence is CASSEFRGNTGELFF. In nucleotides, the CDR3 is TGTGCCAGCAGTGAATTCAGGGGGAACACCGGGGAGCTGTTTTTT.

The chain couples TRBV19 to TRBJ1-1; possible D gene TRBD1, 6 bases. This CDR3 is 14 amino acids long. Germline V gives CDR1 LNHDA, CDR2 SQIVND (reference sequence). Between the trimmed V and J ends, which lost 6 bases and 0 bases, there was a span of 11 bases. The CDR3 bases are TGTGCCAGTAGGGTACAGGGATTGAACACTGAAGCTTTCTTT. It is translated as CASRVQGLNTEAFF.

This sequence joins TRBV18 and TRBJ1-1; D is unresolved. This CDR3 contains 16 residues. The germline V gene has CDR1 KGHSH and CDR2 LQKENI. Trimming removed 3 bases at V and 1 base at J, with 15 bases between. CDR3: CASSPMVGEGNTEAFF. The CDR3 nucleotides read TGTGCCAGCTCACCGATGGTTGGGGAGGGGAACACTGAAGCTTTCTTT. The full variable domain, in which reference TRBV18 and TRBJ1-1 provide the parts outside the CDR3, is NAGVMQNPRHLVRRRGQEARLRCSPMKGHSHVYWYRQLPEEGLKFMVYLQKENIIDESGMPKERFSAEFPKEGPSILRIQQVVRGDSAAYFCASSPMVGEGNTEAFFGQGTRLTVV.

V gene TRBV30 combines with J gene TRBJ1-2; 7 bases are a match to TRBD1. The CDR3 sequence is 13 residues long. Trimming at V came to 1 base and at J to 4 bases, leaving 3 bases not matched to a gene. The germline CDR1 and CDR2 sequences are GTSNPN and SVGIG (reference sequence). CDR3 sequence reads: CAWSAGTVYGYTF. CDR3 bases: TGTGCCTGGAGTGCCGGGACAGTCTATGGCTACACCTTC.

The V and J genes are TRBV27 and TRBJ2-1, with TRBD2 identical over 9 bases. Germline CDR1 is MNHEY and CDR2 is SMNVEV (reference sequence). V shed 5 bases and J 8 bases; nucleotides not matched to a gene: 10. The CDR3 covers 15 residues. The CDR3 loop reads CASSPLAGGVYEQFF. CDR3 coding DNA: TGTGCCAGCAGTCCACTGGCGGGGGGGGTCTATGAGCAGTTCTTC.